Sequencing of this T cell receptor beta chain was carried out in a study of Ad26.COV2.S vaccination and SARS-CoV-2 variants. In this sample, this clone turned up a few times. Assay: immunoSEQ multiplex PCR; the TCRdb copy retains only in-frame clones and omits some. The profile shows about 250,000 clones, over 75% of them singletons. Treatment here: roughly 18 received Ad26.COV2.S at low or high dose, single or two shots; roughly five received placebo; per-sample allocation not given. Collection of the samples took place on day 63 after the first injection of vaccine or placebo. The TCR comes from a person between 18 and 65 years old who received the Ad26.COV2.S COVID-19 vaccine or a placebo. Sample: peripheral blood, taken in a trial of Ad26.COV2.S vaccine versus placebo.

This chain's CDR3 is CASSYGSGNEQFF. The CDR3, as DNA: TGTGCCAGCAGCTACGGGTCAGGGAATGAGCAGTTCTTC. The rearrangement joins TRBV9 to TRBJ2-1; D is possibly TRBD1 (5 bases). Germline-derived CDR1 and CDR2 are SGDLS and YYNGEE. V shed 4 bases and J shed 7 bases, with 12 bases lying between them. The CDR3 sequence is 13 residues long.